These 30 T cell receptor beta chains came from one sample sequenced in a study of a mutant IDH1 vaccine in newly diagnosed glioma. Their cognate antigens are unknown. Here immunoSEQ multiplex PCR was the method, and the copy in TCRdb shows in-frame clones only, minus some. The data show about 72,000 clones, almost 85% seen once. Time point indicated: week 35, safety follow-up. All doses held 300 ug of mutant IDH1 20-mer peptide, with topical imiquimod. Sequenced here: PBMCs, sampled from a glioma patient whose treatment included an IDH1 peptide vaccine. The receptors shown here come from a man between 18 and 29 years old with glioma.

The rearrangement links TRBV9 to TRBJ2-1; 8 bases line up with TRBD2. The germline gives CDR1 SGDLS, CDR2 YYNGEE. V was clipped by 9 bases and J by 3 bases; unmatched bases: 8. CDR3 size: 14 residues. CDR3 protein: CATHSGTSYNEQFF. CDR3 coding DNA: TGTGCCACCCACTCCGGGACTAGCTACAATGAGCAGTTCTTC. Filled out from reference TRBV9 and TRBJ2-1, the complete variable domain reads DSGVTQTPKHLITATGQRVTLRCSPRSGDLSVYWYQQSLDQGLQFLIQYYNGEERAKGNILERFSAQQFPDLHSELNLSSLELGDSALYFCATHSGTSYNEQFFGPGTRLTVL.

The rearrangement links TRBV27 to TRBJ2-5, with 9 nucleotides matching TRBD1. Trimming cost V 7 bases and J 5 bases; bases outside gene matches: 11. Germline CDR1 and CDR2: MNHEY and SMNVEV (reference sequence). This CDR3 is built from 15 residues. The CDR3 here is CASKGQGWSGETQYF. CDR3 sequence (DNA): TGTGCCAGCAAGGGACAGGGTTGGTCAGGCGAGACCCAGTACTTC.

The CDR3 spells CASSLVGGAGANVLTF. Here the CDR3 DNA reads TGTGCCAGCAGCTTAGTAGGCGGGGCTGGGGCCAACGTCCTGACTTTC. This chain uses TRBV5-4 with TRBJ2-6; D perhaps matches TRBD2 (6 bases). The CDR3 is 16 amino acids. V lost 2 bases, J lost 2 bases, and 11 bases lay in between. Germline V gene data show CDR1 as SGHNT and CDR2 as YYREEE (reference sequence).

In regard to this clone: At one end the junction does not follow the germline gene, possibly because of a read error. V usage is TRBV6-1 and J usage is TRBJ2-5; D is tentatively TRBD1 or TRBD2 (6 bases each). The CDR3 has 13 residues. Looked up from germline, CDR1 is MNHNS and CDR2 is SASEGT. CDR3 in amino acids: CASTSRGQGTQYF. In DNA form, the CDR3 reads TGTGCCAGCACCTCCCGGGGGCAAGGGACCCAGTACTTC.

This clone was detected once. The gene calls are TRBV2 and TRBJ2-1; D may be TRBD1 or TRBD2 (5 bases each). The CDR3 contains 16 residues. Trimming cost V 2 bases and J 5 bases, with 16 bases left between them. The germline V gene encodes CDR1 SNHLY and CDR2 FYNNEI. The CDR3 sequence is CASSEYPKSGHNEQFF. CDR3 bases: TGTGCCAGCAGTGAATACCCCAAGTCGGGGCACAATGAGCAGTTCTTC. The whole variable domain, remainder taken from reference TRBV2 and TRBJ2-1, is EPEVTQTPSHQVTQMGQEVILRCVPISNHLYFYWYRQILGQKVEFLVSFYNNEISEKSEIFDDQFSVERPDGSNFTLKIRSTKLEDSAMYFCASSEYPKSGHNEQFFGPGTRLTVL.

The chain links TRBV5-4 to TRBJ2-3; the D gene is possibly TRBD1 (6 bases). Looked up from germline, CDR1 is SGHNT and CDR2 is YYREEE (reference sequence). This CDR3 region has 15 residues. The ends were cut back, 0 bases at V and 0 bases at J, with 8 bases in the middle. This CDR3 reads CASSLGQVSTDTQYF. For the CDR3, the DNA is TGTGCCAGCAGCTTGGGACAGGTTAGCACAGATACGCAGTATTTT. Full variable domain (remainder filled in from reference TRBV5-4 and TRBJ2-3): ETGVTQSPTHLIKTRGQQVTLRCSSQSGHNTVSWYQQALGQGPQFIFQYYREEENGRGNFPPRFSGLQFPNYSSELNVNALELDDSALYLCASSLGQVSTDTQYFGPGTRLTVL.

The rearrangement uses TRBV18 and TRBJ2-2; TRBD2 might be the D (6 bases). Germline V gene sequence: CDR1 KGHSH, CDR2 LQKENI. This CDR3 is built from 15 residues. Trimming left V 1 base short and J 5 bases short, with 11 bases between. The CDR3 DNA sequence: TGTGCCAGCTCACCACAGGGGAGGATGACCGGGGAGCTGTTTTTT. Its protein product is CASSPQGRMTGELFF.

The V call is TRBV27, the J call TRBJ1-1, with no clear D. The germline V gene encodes CDR1 MNHEY and CDR2 SMNVEV (reference sequence). This CDR3 is built from 13 residues. The ends were cut back, 1 base at V and 3 bases at J, with 6 bases in the middle. CDR3 sequence: CASSLYSDTEAFF. DNA for the CDR3: TGTGCCAGCAGTTTATACTCGGACACTGAAGCTTTCTTT.

The rearrangement uses TRBV10-2 and TRBJ1-2; 8 bases agree with TRBD1. Germline lookup yields CDR1 WSHSY and CDR2 SAAADI. CDR3 length: 14 amino acids. Trimming at V came to 4 bases and at J to 7 bases, leaving 8 bases not matched to a gene. CDR3 sequence reads: CASSGTGSLAGYTF. The CDR3 DNA reads as TGCGCCAGCAGTGGGACAGGGTCCCTTGCTGGCTACACCTTC.

J is TRBJ2-3 and V is TRBV7-8, with D tentatively TRBD1 (5 bases). This CDR3 contains 16 residues. The germline CDR1 and CDR2 sequences are SGHVS and FQNEAQ. Trimming stripped 5 bases from V and 6 bases from J, with 21 bases between. The CDR3 region has the DNA TGTGCCAGCAGCCCAAGGTCGGGCAGGGCCAACGATACGCAGTATTTT. Translated, it gives CASSPRSGRANDTQYF.

The CDR3 region is CASSLGVLRETQYF. The CDR3 nucleotides read TGCGCCAGCAGCTTGGGGGTGCTTCGAGAGACCCAGTACTTC. The V gene is TRBV5-1, the J gene TRBJ2-5, with D hard to call. The CDR3 has 14 residues. V was shortened by 0 bases and J by 4 bases, with 10 bases between the two germline ends. Germline loops: CDR1 SGHRS, CDR2 YFSETQ.

This chain links TRBV15 with TRBJ1-6; D not resolved. Trimming left V 2 bases short and J 3 bases short, with 14 bases between. This CDR3 region has 17 residues. CDR1 is LNHNV, CDR2 YYDKDF, per germline (reference sequence). The CDR3 reads CATSRTPGYFYNSPLHF. CDR3 nucleotides: TGTGCCACCAGCAGAACGCCTGGATACTTCTATAATTCACCCCTCCACTTT. The full variable domain, completed using reference TRBV15 and TRBJ1-6, is DAMVIQNPRYQVTQFGKPVTLSCSQTLNHNVMYWYQQKSSQAPKLLFHYYDKDFNNEADTPDNFQSRRPNTSFCFLDIRSPGLGDTAMYLCATSRTPGYFYNSPLHFGNGTRLTVT.

The V and J genes are TRBV29-1 and TRBJ1-2; TRBD1 aligns across 9 bases. V trimming: 6 bases; J trimming: 6 bases; junction bases outside the gene matches: 8. CDR3 length equals 13 residues. CDR1 is SQVTM and CDR2 is ANQGSEA in the germline V gene. Here the CDR3 reads CSVSRDRGDGYTF. CDR3 nucleotide sequence: TGCAGCGTCTCCCGCGACAGGGGGGATGGCTACACCTTC.

The chain couples TRBV25-1 to TRBJ2-7, with 9 bases aligning to TRBD1. CDR1 MGHDK and CDR2 SYGVNS come from the germline V gene. The CDR3 is 14 amino acids. The V segment lost 8 bases and the J segment 0 bases; nucleotides outside the gene matches: 5. The DNA of the CDR3 is TGTGCCAGCCAAGGGACAGGGCCCTCCTACGAGCAGTACTTC. This gives the protein CASQGTGPSYEQYF.

The gene calls are TRBV7-2 and TRBJ1-1, with TRBD1 matching over 7 bases. V lost 2 bases and J lost 5; bases outside the gene matches: 8. The CDR3 spans 15 residues. Per germline, CDR1 SGHTA and CDR2 FQGNSA. The CDR3 bases are TGTGCCAGCAGCTTATTAAAGGGGGCAGGAACTGAAGCTTTCTTT. It specifies CASSLLKGAGTEAFF.

The chain has TRBV28 and TRBJ1-2, with TRBD1 as a possible D gene (6 bases). The CDR3 runs to 13 residues. Trimming stripped 6 bases from V and 8 bases from J, with 16 bases between. The germline V gene encodes CDR1 MDHEN and CDR2 SYDVKM. The CDR3: CASSLQGGRGYTF. CDR3 nucleotides: TGTGCCAGCAGCTTACAGGGAGGCCGCGGCTACACCTTC.

V usage is TRBV5-1 and J usage is TRBJ2-3; TRBD2 aligns across 8 bases. The J segment lost 4 bases and the V segment lost 1 base, leaving 5 bases of the junction unmatched. The CDR3 consists of 15 residues. The germline V gene encodes CDR1 SGHRS and CDR2 YFSETQ. The CDR3 loop reads CASSLNGGAADTQYF. The CDR3 coding sequence is TGCGCCAGCAGCTTGAACGGGGGGGCGGCAGATACGCAGTATTTT.

The rearrangement uses TRBV6-1 and TRBJ2-1; D gene unclear. The CDR3 spans 14 residues. V lost 10 bases and J 0 bases, leaving 13 bases between the germline ends. Germline CDR1 and CDR2: MNHNS and SASEGT. The CDR3 sequence: CATHGGVSYNEQFF. The CDR3 coding sequence is TGTGCCACCCACGGTGGGGTCTCCTACAATGAGCAGTTCTTC.

This sequence joins TRBV5-6 and TRBJ2-7; 13 bases match TRBD2. Germline lookup yields CDR1 SGHDT and CDR2 YYEEEE. The trim removed 4 bases at V and 5 bases at J, leaving 12 bases unmatched. The CDR3 totals 17 residues. CDR3 DNA sequence: TGTGCCAGCAGCGGGGGAACTAGCGGGGGGGCCTGGGACGAGCAGTACTTC. Residues: CASSGGTSGGAWDEQYF. Full variable domain (missing parts from reference TRBV5-6 and TRBJ2-7): DAGVTQSPTHLIKTRGQQVTLRCSPKSGHDTVSWYQQALGQGPQFIFQYYEEEERQRGNFPDRFSGHQFPNYSSELNVNALLLGDSALYLCASSGGTSGGAWDEQYFGPGTRLTVT.

The rearrangement links TRBV27 to TRBJ2-7, with D perhaps matching TRBD1 or TRBD2 (5 bases each). Per the germline V gene, CDR1 is MNHEY and CDR2 is SMNVEV (reference sequence). The CDR3 has 15 amino acids. V shed 5 bases and J shed 0 bases, with 14 bases lying between them. CDR3 in DNA: TGTGCCAGCAGTCGACCGGGACGCCTCTCCTACGAGCAGTACTTC. It encodes CASSRPGRLSYEQYF.

This clone appeared once. The V and J genes are TRBV7-9 and TRBJ2-7; TRBD2 matches at 7 bases. This CDR3 spans 14 amino acids. V was clipped by 5 bases and J by 1 base; unmatched bases: 5. Germline CDR1 and CDR2: SEHNR and FQNEAQ (reference sequence). The CDR3: CASSPERGSYEQYF. The CDR3 DNA reads as TGTGCCAGCAGCCCGGAGCGGGGATCCTACGAGCAGTACTTC.

The chain couples TRBV5-1 to TRBJ1-4; unclear D gene. CDR1 SGHRS and CDR2 YFSETQ come from the germline V gene. V was clipped by 4 bases and J by 0 bases, with 10 bases between them. This CDR3 is 15 amino acids long. The CDR3 DNA reads TGCGCCAGCAGCCAAGTATACCCAACTAATGAAAAACTGTTTTTT. It codes for CASSQVYPTNEKLFF.

The J gene is TRBJ1-2, the V gene TRBV6-1, with D possibly being TRBD1 (5 bases). The CDR3 covers 14 residues. The V gene's germline CDR1 is MNHNS and CDR2 SASEGT. V lost 5 bases and J 1 base, leaving 11 bases between the germline ends. CDR3 nucleotides: TGTGCCAGCAGTAGAGGCAGGGTTAACTATGGCTACACCTTC. This gives the protein CASSRGRVNYGYTF.

V is TRBV5-1 and J is TRBJ2-2, with 8 bases identical to TRBD2. CDR1 and CDR2 (germline): SGHRS, YFSETQ. V lost 2 bases, J lost 2 bases, and 5 bases stayed unmatched. The CDR3 is made up of 16 amino acids. The CDR3 is CASSLIAGRNTGELFF. CDR3 in DNA: TGCGCCAGCAGCTTAATAGCGGGGCGAAACACCGGGGAGCTGTTTTTT.

This clone was recorded only once. The chain carries TRBV6-5 and TRBJ2-5; D possibly corresponds to TRBD2 (5 bases). Trimming stripped 6 bases from V and 2 bases from J, with 16 bases between. Looked up from germline, CDR1 is MNHEY and CDR2 is SVGAGI. The CDR3 contains 15 residues. The CDR3 reads CASSPLGGPQETQYF. CDR3 DNA sequence: TGTGCCAGCAGCCCCCTTGGAGGACCTCAAGAGACCCAGTACTTC.

This clone was found once. The chain links TRBV27 to TRBJ2-5; 7 bases align to TRBD1. V gave up 4 bases and J gave up 0 bases; unmatched junction bases: 2. Germline lookup yields CDR1 MNHEY and CDR2 SMNVEV (reference sequence). This CDR3 contains 14 residues. The CDR3 sequence is CASSSDRYQETQYF. CDR3 nucleotide sequence: TGTGCCAGCAGTTCGGACAGGTACCAAGAGACCCAGTACTTC.

This rearrangement joins TRBV19 to TRBJ1-1, with D uncertain. Germline CDR1 reads LNHDA; CDR2 reads SQIVND (reference sequence). The CDR3 is 13 residues long. Deletions cut 1 base from V and 7 bases from J, with 10 bases between. The CDR3 sequence: CASSIGGRSEAFF. CDR3 bases: TGTGCCAGTAGTATAGGCGGTAGGAGTGAAGCTTTCTTT. The whole variable domain, remainder taken from reference TRBV19 and TRBJ1-1, is DGGITQSPKYLFRKEGQNVTLSCEQNLNHDAMYWYRQDPGQGLRLIYYSQIVNDFQKGDIAEGYSVSREKKESFPLTVTSAQKNPTAFYLCASSIGGRSEAFFGQGTRLTVV.

The chain couples TRBV7-8 to TRBJ1-5, with D tentatively TRBD1 (5 bases). Trimming pared 5 bases from V and 1 base from J, leaving 15 bases between. Looked up from germline, CDR1 is SGHVS and CDR2 is FQNEAQ. This CDR3 is built from 16 residues. CDR3 DNA: TGTGCCAGCAGCCCCCGGGGGTTCGGCAGCAATCAGCCCCAGCATTTT. Amino acids: CASSPRGFGSNQPQHF.

The chain is built from TRBV7-2 and TRBJ1-5; no reliable D call. V gave up 6 bases and J gave up 3 bases, with 15 bases separating them. Germline values: CDR1 SGHTA, CDR2 FQGNSA. This CDR3 is built from 15 residues. The CDR3 bases are TGTGCCAGCAGTTTTGGTGTCGGAGTCAATCAGCCCCAGCATTTT. Amino acids: CASSFGVGVNQPQHF.

The V call is TRBV21-1, the J call TRBJ1-5. TRBV21-1 is a pseudogene segment. CDR3 length: 15 residues. CDR3 protein: CASTRIGISNQPQHF. The CDR3 nucleotides read TGTGCCAGCACCAGAATAGGGATTAGCAATCAGCCCCAGCATTTT.